The 17 T cell receptor beta chains listed next were all sequenced from one sample in a study of T cells in Graves' hyperthyroidism and ophthalmopathy. Amplification of TCR beta CDR3 regions was performed using RNA transcripts as template. First-round RT-PCR targeting the TCR CDR3 was performed with the HTBI primer set. TCRdb fed the multiplex PCR reads into MiXCR, producing one record per CDR3 protein. The sample holds a few hundred thousand distinct CDR3 sequences, roughly 15% seen once. The sample comprised blood. These receptors were taken from a woman aged 40-49 years with Graves' ophthalmopathy.

In its sample, this clonotype was seen many times. This rearrangement joins TRBV5-1 to TRBJ2-1; a weak D match, TRBD2 (5 bases). Trimming took 0 bases from V and 1 from J, leaving 17 bases between them. From germline, CDR1 is SGHRS and CDR2 YFSETQ. The CDR3 spans 18 residues. CDR3 coding DNA: TGCGCCAGCAGCTTGGGGTCGGGCGGCGGGTGGTCCTACAATGAGCAGTTCTTC. Protein sequence: CASSLGSGGGWSYNEQFF.

This clonotype was detected many times. V gene TRBV20-1 combines with J gene TRBJ2-1; the match to TRBD2 covers 8 bases. This CDR3 contains 14 residues. Trimming took 5 bases from V and 5 from J; bases not matched to a gene: 8. Per the germline V gene, CDR1 is DFQATT and CDR2 is SNEGSKA (reference sequence). The CDR3 reads CSAPNSGTNNEQFF. The CDR3 DNA follows: TGCAGTGCTCCCAATAGCGGGACGAACAATGAGCAGTTCTTC.

This chain uses TRBV20-1 with TRBJ2-5, with 9 bases that match TRBD2. Losses at the gene ends were 3 bases for V and 4 bases for J; bases not matched to a gene: 3. The CDR3 length is 13 residues. The germline V gene has CDR1 DFQATT and CDR2 SNEGSKA (reference sequence). The CDR3 nucleotides read TGCAGTGCTAGGCGGGGGGGCAGAGAGACCCAGTACTTC. This gives the protein CSARRGGRETQYF.

Many counts were recorded for this clonotype. V and J are TRBV5-1 and TRBJ1-1; 9 bases agree with TRBD1. With V trimmed by 2 bases and J by 5 bases, 4 bases remained unmatched. The CDR3 has 14 amino acids. The V gene's germline CDR1 is SGHRS and CDR2 YFSETQ. The CDR3 region has the DNA TGCGCCAGCAGCTTACAGGGGGCGCAGACTGAAGCTTTCTTT. Translating gives CASSLQGAQTEAFF.

In its sample, this clonotype was seen many times. The rearrangement joins TRBV27 to TRBJ2-7; TRBD1 agrees at 11 bases. Germline CDR1 is MNHEY and CDR2 is SMNVEV (reference sequence). The V gene end was trimmed by 4 bases and the J gene end by 3 bases; junction bases not matched to a gene: 2. The CDR3 contains 14 residues. This CDR3 reads CASSSGTGGYEQYF. The CDR3 DNA is TGTGCCAGCAGTTCCGGGACAGGGGGCTACGAGCAGTACTTC.

This chain uses TRBV6-1 with TRBJ1-2; the D is unclear. This CDR3 has 15 amino acids. CDR1 is MNHNS and CDR2 is SASEGT in the germline V gene. Trimming cost V 3 bases and J 6 bases, with 17 bases left between them. In nucleotides, the CDR3 is TGTGCCAGCAGTGATCGGGGAGTGAGACTAGATGGCTACACCTTC. It encodes CASSDRGVRLDGYTF.

This clonotype was observed at least ten times. The chain uses TRBV28 and TRBJ2-7, with D possibly matching TRBD1 (7 bases). There are 14 residues in the CDR3. Germline V gene lookup returns CDR1 MDHEN and CDR2 SYDVKM. V lost 5 bases, J lost 2 bases, and 13 bases lay in between. CDR3 sequence (DNA): TGTGCCAGCAGTGGGAGGACAGGTACCTACGAGCAGTACTTC. This codes for CASSGRTGTYEQYF. Filled out from reference TRBV28 and TRBJ2-7, the complete variable domain reads DVKVTQSSRYLVKRTGEKVFLECVQDMDHENMFWYRQDPGLGLRLIYFSYDVKMKEKGDIPEGYSVSREKKERFSLILESASTNQTSMYLCASSGRTGTYEQYFGPGTRLTVT.

There are many counts of this clonotype. This chain links TRBV11-1 with TRBJ1-1, with 7 bases identical to TRBD1. Germline V gene sequence: CDR1 SGHAT, CDR2 FQDESV (reference sequence). V lost 6 bases, J lost 8 bases, and 18 bases stayed unmatched. CDR3 length: 16 amino acids. The CDR3 coding sequence is TGTGCCAGCAGTTTTCCTGGACAGGACCCTACGGGGGAAGCTTTCTTT. Translation gives CASSFPGQDPTGEAFF.

In DNA, the CDR3 is TGTGCCAGCAGTTTAAAACCCGGGACAGGGCAGGATGGCTACACCTTC. Its protein product is CASSLKPGTGQDGYTF. The chain combines TRBV28 with TRBJ1-2; 9 nucleotides match TRBD1. CDR3 length: 16 residues. Germline V gene lookup returns CDR1 MDHEN and CDR2 SYDVKM. The trim removed 2 bases at V and 6 bases at J, leaving 10 bases unmatched.

This clonotype was detected ten times or more. The V and J genes are TRBV20-1 and TRBJ2-3; 8 positions match TRBD2. V lost 5 bases to trimming and J lost 1 base; unmatched junction nucleotides: 8. Germline-derived CDR1 and CDR2 are DFQATT and SNEGSKA (reference sequence). The CDR3 contains 15 residues. In nucleotides, the CDR3 is TGCAGTGCTCTTTGTAGCGGGGCCCGCACAGATACGCAGTATTTT. It encodes CSALCSGARTDTQYF.

A few counts support this clonotype. The chain is built from TRBV4-1 and TRBJ2-1; D unclear. The CDR3 runs to 13 residues. V lost 4 bases, J lost 3 bases, and 7 bases lay in between. The germline CDR1 and CDR2 sequences are MGHRA and YSYEKL. The CDR3 reads CASSRRIYNEQFF. CDR3 bases: TGCGCCAGCAGCCGAAGGATCTACAATGAGCAGTTCTTC.

V and J are TRBV5-1 and TRBJ2-5, with D possibly called TRBD1 or TRBD2 (5 bases each). Per the germline V gene, CDR1 is SGHRS and CDR2 is YFSETQ. Between the trimmed V and J ends, which lost 5 bases and 2 bases, there was a span of 19 bases. The CDR3 covers 16 residues. The CDR3 DNA follows: TGCGCCAGCAGTCCTGGGACGGTCGCAGGGCAAGAGACCCAGTACTTC. Amino acid sequence: CASSPGTVAGQETQYF.

The table lists this clonotype with a few counts. The chain recombines TRBV20-1 with TRBJ1-5, with 9 bases lining up with TRBD1. The CDR3 totals 14 residues. Germline V gene data show CDR1 as DFQATT and CDR2 as SNEGSKA (reference sequence). With 1 base clipped from V and 4 bases from J, the junction kept 2 bases outside the gene matches. CDR3 residues: CSARAGTGNQPQHF. The CDR3 nucleotides are TGCAGTGCTAGAGCGGGGACAGGGAATCAGCCCCAGCATTTT.

In regard to this clonotype: Since no conserved phenylalanine or tryptophan closes the CDR3, a read error is the likely cause. The V call is TRBV24-1, the J call TRBJ1-1; D is unclear. V gave up 3 bases and J gave up 3 bases, with 16 bases separating them. The germline gives CDR1 KGHDR, CDR2 SFDVKD. The CDR3 length is 16 residues. CDR3 residues: CATSDRRPHRYTEAFS. Here the CDR3 DNA reads TGTGCCACCAGTGATCGGCGGCCCCACCGATACACTGAAGCTTTCTCT.

The V and J genes are TRBV5-1 and TRBJ2-5; 12 positions agree with TRBD1. The junction had 6 bases not matched to a gene; V was cut back by 3 bases and J by 3 bases. CDR1 SGHRS and CDR2 YFSETQ come from the germline V gene. This CDR3 region has 16 residues. CDR3 sequence: CASSWDRGPGEETQYF. CDR3 DNA sequence: TGCGCCAGCAGCTGGGACAGGGGGCCAGGGGAAGAGACCCAGTACTTC. The whole variable domain, remainder taken from reference TRBV5-1 and TRBJ2-5, is KAGVTQTPRYLIKTRGQQVTLSCSPISGHRSVSWYQQTPGQGLQFLFEYFSETQRNKGNFPGRFSGRQFSNSRSEMNVSTLELGDSALYLCASSWDRGPGEETQYFGPGTRLLVL.

The rearrangement joins TRBV20-1 to TRBJ1-3; 7 nucleotides agree with TRBD1. The junction had 8 bases not matched to a gene; V was cut back by 6 bases and J by 3 bases. This CDR3 is built from 14 residues. CDR1 is DFQATT and CDR2 is SNEGSKA in the germline V gene (reference sequence). CDR3 DNA sequence: TGCAGTGCCCCCGGAGGGGGCGGTGGAAACACCATATATTTT. The encoded protein is CSAPGGGGGNTIYF.

In its sample, this clonotype was seen many times. The V and J genes are TRBV18 and TRBJ2-2; a possible D gene is TRBD1 (6 bases). Germline assignment: CDR1 KGHSH and CDR2 LQKENI. Trimming shortened V by 4 bases and J by 1 base, and 7 bases separated the two germline ends. The length of the CDR3 is 14 residues. The CDR3 nucleotides read TGTGCCAGCTCACGGGACAAGAACACCGGGGAGCTGTTTTTT. As protein: CASSRDKNTGELFF.